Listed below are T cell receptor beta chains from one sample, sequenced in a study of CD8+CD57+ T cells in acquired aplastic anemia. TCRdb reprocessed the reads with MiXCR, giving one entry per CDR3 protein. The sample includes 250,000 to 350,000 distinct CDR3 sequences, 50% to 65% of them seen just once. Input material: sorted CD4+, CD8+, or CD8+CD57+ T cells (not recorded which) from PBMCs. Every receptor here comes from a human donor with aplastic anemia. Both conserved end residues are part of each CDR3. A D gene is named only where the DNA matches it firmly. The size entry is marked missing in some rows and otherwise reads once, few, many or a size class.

cdr3_aa: CASSRTSGGDYEQYF; cdr3_nt: TGTGCCAGCAGCCGGACTAGCGGGGGGGATTACGAGCAGTACTTC; v_call: TRBV9; clone_size: once; j_call: TRBJ2-7; d_call: TRBD2
cdr3_aa: CASSWFGDGANVLTF; cdr3_nt: TGCGCCAGCAGCTGGTTCGGGGATGGGGCCAACGTCCTGACTTTC; v_call: TRBV5-1; clone_size: many; j_call: TRBJ2-6; d_call: .
cdr3_aa: CSARHPEAGGGVEQFF; cdr3_nt: TGCAGTGCTCGGCACCCCGAAGCGGGAGGGGGGGTTGAGCAGTTCTTC; v_call: TRBV20-1; clone_size: many; j_call: TRBJ2-1; d_call: TRBD2
cdr3_aa: CASSMATDYNEQFF; cdr3_nt: TGTGCCAGTAGTATGGCCACAGACTACAATGAGCAGTTCTTC; v_call: TRBV19; clone_size: .; j_call: TRBJ2-1; d_call: .
cdr3_aa: CASSWGQGEQYF; cdr3_nt: TGCGCCAGCAGCTGGGGACAGGGCGAGCAGTACTTC; v_call: TRBV5-1; clone_size: .; j_call: TRBJ2-7; d_call: TRBD1
cdr3_aa: CASSSTTGNTEAFF; cdr3_nt: TGTGCCAGCAGTTCTACAACAGGGAACACTGAAGCTTTCTTT; v_call: TRBV12-3/TRBV12-4; clone_size: .; j_call: TRBJ1-1; d_call: .
cdr3_aa: CASSVGQGETEAFF; cdr3_nt: TGTGCCAGCAGCGTTGGACAGGGAGAGACTGAAGCTTTCTTT; v_call: TRBV9; clone_size: .; j_call: TRBJ1-1; d_call: TRBD1
cdr3_aa: CASRLAGGPRDTQYF; cdr3_nt: TGTGCCAGCAGACTAGCGGGAGGGCCTCGCGATACGCAGTATTTT; v_call: TRBV27; clone_size: few; j_call: TRBJ2-3; d_call: TRBD2
cdr3_aa: CASSVGAAVGEQFF; cdr3_nt: TGTGCCAGCAGCGTAGGTGCCGCGGTCGGGGAGCAGTTCTTC; v_call: TRBV9; clone_size: .; j_call: TRBJ2-1; d_call: .
cdr3_aa: CASSQLLERYGAFF; cdr3_nt: TGTGCCAGCAGCCAACTGCTAGAACGTTATGGGGCTTTCTTT; v_call: TRBV3-1; clone_size: many; j_call: TRBJ1-1; d_call: .
cdr3_aa: CASSLSGDQPQHF; cdr3_nt: TGTGCCAGCAGCTTGTCGGGCGATCAGCCCCAGCATTTT; v_call: TRBV11-2; clone_size: many; j_call: TRBJ1-5; d_call: .
cdr3_aa: CASSISGQGTNEKLFF; cdr3_nt: TGTGCCAGTAGTATTTCCGGACAGGGAACTAATGAAAAACTGTTTTTT; v_call: TRBV19; clone_size: many; j_call: TRBJ1-4; d_call: TRBD1
cdr3_aa: CASSLKHGGAGDQPQHF; cdr3_nt: TGTGCCAGCAGCCTAAAGCACGGGGGCGCGGGTGATCAGCCCCAGCATTTT; v_call: TRBV5-8; clone_size: .; j_call: TRBJ1-5; d_call: .
cdr3_aa: CSVTGRGGTGTSDTQYF; cdr3_nt: TGCAGCGTGACAGGGCGAGGGGGGACCGGGACGTCAGATACGCAGTATTTT; v_call: TRBV29-1; clone_size: .; j_call: TRBJ2-3; d_call: .
cdr3_aa: CASSPLGGRDEQFF; cdr3_nt: TGTGCCAGCAGCCCCCTCGGGGGGCGGGATGAGCAGTTCTTC; v_call: TRBV7-2; clone_size: .; j_call: TRBJ2-1; d_call: .
cdr3_aa: CASSGRGGGQAFF; cdr3_nt: TGTGCCAGCAGTGGCCGAGGGGGCGGACAGGCTTTCTTT; v_call: TRBV2; clone_size: .; j_call: TRBJ1-1; d_call: TRBD1
cdr3_aa: CASSLTRRVEDTQYF; cdr3_nt: TGCGCCAGCAGCTTAACGAGGAGGGTGGAGGATACGCAGTATTTT; v_call: TRBV7-3; clone_size: once; j_call: TRBJ2-3; d_call: .
cdr3_aa: CASSPRVSNNEQFF; cdr3_nt: TGTGCCAGTAGTCCCAGGGTATCCAACAATGAGCAGTTCTTC; v_call: TRBV19; clone_size: .; j_call: TRBJ2-1; d_call: .
cdr3_aa: CSATMTSGGYTDTQYF; cdr3_nt: TGCAGTGCTACCATGACTAGCGGGGGTTACACAGATACGCAGTATTTT; v_call: TRBV20-1; clone_size: .; j_call: TRBJ2-3; d_call: TRBD2
cdr3_aa: CASSEFGDRSTEAFF; cdr3_nt: TGTGCCAGCAGTGAATTCGGGGACAGGTCCACTGAAGCTTTCTTT; v_call: TRBV25-1; clone_size: .; j_call: TRBJ1-1; d_call: TRBD1
cdr3_aa: CATRDLTGELFF; cdr3_nt: TGTGCCACCAGGGACCTCACCGGGGAGCTGTTTTTT; v_call: TRBV24-1; clone_size: .; j_call: TRBJ2-2; d_call: .
cdr3_aa: CASSVVASGSLATQYF; cdr3_nt: TGTGCCAGCAGCGTAGTGGCTAGCGGGAGTTTAGCGACCCAGTACTTC; v_call: TRBV9; clone_size: .; j_call: TRBJ2-5; d_call: TRBD2
cdr3_aa: CASSLDREGEDRSHGDEQFF; cdr3_nt: TGTGCCAGCAGCTTAGATCGTGAGGGGGAGGACCGCTCGCATGGCGATGAGCAGTTCTTC; v_call: TRBV11-3; clone_size: .; j_call: TRBJ2-1; d_call: .
cdr3_aa: CASSSTSGRGEQYF; cdr3_nt: TGTGCCAGCAGCTCGACTAGCGGGAGAGGCGAGCAGTACTTC; v_call: TRBV7-6; clone_size: many; j_call: TRBJ2-7; d_call: TRBD2
cdr3_aa: CATRDGKRGYGYTF; cdr3_nt: TGTGCCACCAGGGACGGAAAACGTGGCTATGGCTACACCTTC; v_call: TRBV10-3; clone_size: few; j_call: TRBJ1-2; d_call: .
cdr3_aa: CASTRGYEQYF; cdr3_nt: TGCGCCAGCACAAGGGGTTACGAGCAGTACTTC; v_call: TRBV5-1; clone_size: .; j_call: TRBJ2-7; d_call: .
cdr3_aa: CASSEGARTEAFF; cdr3_nt: TGTGCCAGCAGTGAGGGGGCGAGGACTGAAGCTTTCTTT; v_call: TRBV25-1; clone_size: few; j_call: TRBJ1-1; d_call: .
cdr3_aa: CASSLFQGYEQYF; cdr3_nt: TGTGCCAGCAGCCTATTCCAGGGTTACGAGCAGTACTTC; v_call: TRBV7-2; clone_size: .; j_call: TRBJ2-7; d_call: .
cdr3_aa: CASSLGTSGGGRVAQYF; cdr3_nt: TGTGCCAGCAGCCTTGGGACTAGCGGGGGCGGACGTGTGGCCCAGTACTTC; v_call: TRBV7-9; clone_size: .; j_call: TRBJ2-5; d_call: TRBD2
cdr3_aa: CASSLGTGNEQFF; cdr3_nt: TGTGCCAGCAGCCTCGGGACGGGTAATGAGCAGTTCTTC; v_call: TRBV7-6; clone_size: .; j_call: TRBJ2-1; d_call: .
cdr3_aa: CSASSGGRAIDTQYF; cdr3_nt: TGCAGTGCTAGCAGTGGCGGGAGGGCAATAGATACGCAGTATTTT; v_call: TRBV20-1; clone_size: .; j_call: TRBJ2-3; d_call: TRBD2
cdr3_aa: CASSISSGSSYEQYF; cdr3_nt: TGTGCCAGTAGTATCTCTAGCGGGAGCTCCTACGAGCAGTACTTC; v_call: TRBV19; clone_size: few; j_call: TRBJ2-7; d_call: TRBD2
cdr3_aa: CASSPGVDRYEQYF; cdr3_nt: TGTGCCAGCAGTCCCGGAGTGGACCGGTACGAGCAGTACTTC; v_call: TRBV6-5; clone_size: many; j_call: TRBJ2-7; d_call: .
cdr3_aa: CSVGTGAYEQYF; cdr3_nt: TGCAGCGTTGGGACAGGGGCCTACGAGCAGTACTTC; v_call: TRBV20-1; clone_size: few; j_call: TRBJ2-7; d_call: TRBD1
cdr3_aa: CASSTSSGNTGELFF; cdr3_nt: TGTGCCAGCAGTACTTCTTCGGGAAACACCGGGGAGCTGTTTTTT; v_call: TRBV6-5; clone_size: .; j_call: TRBJ2-2; d_call: .
cdr3_aa: CASSVDGTGGDEQYF; cdr3_nt: TGTGCCAGCAGCGTAGACGGGACAGGGGGCGACGAGCAGTACTTC; v_call: TRBV9; clone_size: .; j_call: TRBJ2-7; d_call: TRBD1
cdr3_aa: CASSAEGLRDYEQYF; cdr3_nt: TGTGCCAGCAGCGCCGAGGGACTGCGGGACTACGAGCAGTACTTC; v_call: TRBV9; clone_size: .; j_call: TRBJ2-7; d_call: .
cdr3_aa: CASSPSRDRAAYEQYF; cdr3_nt: TGCGCCAGCAGCCCCTCGCGGGACAGGGCCGCCTACGAGCAGTACTTC; v_call: TRBV4-1; clone_size: many; j_call: TRBJ2-7; d_call: TRBD1
cdr3_aa: CASSYGTGDQPQHF; cdr3_nt: TGTGCCAGCAGTTATGGGACAGGGGATCAGCCCCAGCATTTT; v_call: TRBV6-5; clone_size: .; j_call: TRBJ1-5; d_call: TRBD1
cdr3_aa: CASSQPHYGYTF; cdr3_nt: TGCGCCAGCAGTCAACCCCACTATGGCTACACCTTC; v_call: TRBV10-1; clone_size: .; j_call: TRBJ1-2; d_call: .
cdr3_aa: CSATDGREPYEQYF; cdr3_nt: TGCAGTGCTACGGACGGCAGGGAGCCCTACGAGCAGTACTTC; v_call: TRBV20-1; clone_size: .; j_call: TRBJ2-7; d_call: .
cdr3_aa: CASRLLAGANEKLFF; cdr3_nt: TGTGCCAGCCGTCTTTTGGCAGGGGCTAATGAAAAACTGTTTTTT; v_call: TRBV2; clone_size: many; j_call: TRBJ1-4; d_call: .
cdr3_aa: CASSPAGGAAGELFF; cdr3_nt: TGTGCCAGCAGCCCCGCGGGGGGGGCCGCCGGGGAGCTGTTTTTT; v_call: TRBV7-6; clone_size: .; j_call: TRBJ2-2; d_call: TRBD2
cdr3_aa: CASSGRTTDSPLHF; cdr3_nt: TGTGCCAGTAGTGGACGTACTACCGATTCACCCCTCCACTTT; v_call: TRBV19; clone_size: many; j_call: TRBJ1-6; d_call: .